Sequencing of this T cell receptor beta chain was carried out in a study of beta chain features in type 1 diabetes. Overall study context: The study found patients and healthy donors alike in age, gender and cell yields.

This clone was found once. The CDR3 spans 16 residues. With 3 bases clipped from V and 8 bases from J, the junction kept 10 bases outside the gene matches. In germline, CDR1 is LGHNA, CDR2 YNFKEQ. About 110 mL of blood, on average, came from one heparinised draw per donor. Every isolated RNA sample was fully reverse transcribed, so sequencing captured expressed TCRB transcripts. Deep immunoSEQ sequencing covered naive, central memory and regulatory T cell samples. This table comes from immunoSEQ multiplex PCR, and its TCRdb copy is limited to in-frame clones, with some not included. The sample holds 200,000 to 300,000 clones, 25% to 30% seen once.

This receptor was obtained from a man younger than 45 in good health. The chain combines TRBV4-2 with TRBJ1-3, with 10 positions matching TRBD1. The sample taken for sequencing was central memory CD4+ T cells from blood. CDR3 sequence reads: CASSQRSGTGVDTIYF. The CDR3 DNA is TGTGCCAGCAGCCAGCGGTCCGGGACAGGGGTAGACACCATATATTTT.